These T cell receptor beta chains were read from a single sample in a study of blood T cell repertoires in COVID-19. Assay: immunoSEQ multiplex PCR; the TCRdb copy retains only in-frame clones and omits some. The sample consists of 65,000 or so clones, more than 55% of them appearing once. The sequenced material came from PBMCs or T cells enriched from blood (not recorded which). The source of these receptors is a woman aged 60-75 years who had been exposed to COVID-19. CDR3s include the opening cysteine and the closing phenylalanine or tryptophan. D genes are given only for firm matches. For some rows the clone size is stated as once, few or many, or as a class when expanded; others skip it.

J gene,V gene,D gene,clone size,CDR3 protein,CDR3 DNA
TRBJ1-5,TRBV5-5,TRBD1,.,CASSWGQSNQPQHF,TGTGCCAGCAGCTGGGGACAGAGCAATCAGCCCCAGCATTTT
TRBJ2-7,TRBV5-4,.,.,CASSLIQGYEQYF,TGTGCCAGCAGCTTGATTCAGGGCTACGAGCAGTACTTC
TRBJ1-2,TRBV12-3/TRBV12-4,TRBD1,.,CASSLFQGDGYTF,TGTGCCAGCAGTTTATTCCAGGGGGACGGCTACACCTTC
TRBJ2-7,TRBV7-9,TRBD2,.,CASSRRTSGGDEQYF,TGTGCCAGCAGCCGACGGACTAGCGGGGGGGACGAGCAGTACTTC
TRBJ1-5,TRBV6-4,.,.,CASRPEEVQPQHF,TGTGCCAGCAGGCCCGAGGAGGTTCAGCCCCAGCATTTT
TRBJ2-3,TRBV7-2,.,.,CASSSGLAPPHTQYF,TGTGCCAGCAGCTCTGGACTGGCACCACCCCATACGCAGTATTTT
TRBJ1-5,TRBV19,.,.,CASSQREGQPQHF,TGTGCCAGTAGTCAAAGGGAGGGTCAGCCCCAGCATTTT
TRBJ1-5,TRBV6-5,.,.,CASILSGNQPQHF,TGTGCCAGCATTCTCAGTGGCAATCAGCCCCAGCATTTT
TRBJ2-1,TRBV9,.,.,CASSAELAESSYNEQFF,TGTGCCAGCAGCGCGGAACTAGCTGAGAGCTCCTACAATGAGCAGTTCTTC
TRBJ2-7,TRBV30,TRBD1,few,CAWGRGHNEQYF,TGTGCCTGGGGCAGGGGGCACAACGAGCAGTACTTC
TRBJ1-4,TRBV5-1,.,.,CASSLPPGLFF,TGCGCCAGCAGCTTGCCCCCCGGACTGTTTTTT
TRBJ2-1,TRBV10-2,TRBD2,.,CASTTGLAIYNEQFF,TGCGCCAGCACCACGGGACTAGCGATCTACAATGAGCAGTTCTTC
TRBJ2-1,TRBV24-1,TRBD2,many,CATSDPGTSGPYNEQFF,TGTGCCACCAGTGATCCCGGGACTAGCGGGCCCTACAATGAGCAGTTCTTC
TRBJ1-5,TRBV7-2,.,.,CASSLGDAGQPQHF,TGTGCCAGCAGCTTAGGAGACGCGGGACAGCCCCAGCATTTT
TRBJ1-2,TRBV29-1,TRBD1,.,CSASVIGTGDGYTF,TGCAGCGCCAGTGTGATCGGGACAGGGGATGGCTACACCTTC
TRBJ1-5,TRBV28,TRBD1,.,CASSLLGGQNQPQHF,TGTGCCAGCAGTTTATTAGGGGGCCAGAATCAGCCCCAGCATTTT
TRBJ2-5,TRBV28,TRBD2,.,CASSPGLAGTRAQYF,TGTGCCAGCAGCCCGGGACTAGCGGGGACTCGCGCCCAGTACTTC